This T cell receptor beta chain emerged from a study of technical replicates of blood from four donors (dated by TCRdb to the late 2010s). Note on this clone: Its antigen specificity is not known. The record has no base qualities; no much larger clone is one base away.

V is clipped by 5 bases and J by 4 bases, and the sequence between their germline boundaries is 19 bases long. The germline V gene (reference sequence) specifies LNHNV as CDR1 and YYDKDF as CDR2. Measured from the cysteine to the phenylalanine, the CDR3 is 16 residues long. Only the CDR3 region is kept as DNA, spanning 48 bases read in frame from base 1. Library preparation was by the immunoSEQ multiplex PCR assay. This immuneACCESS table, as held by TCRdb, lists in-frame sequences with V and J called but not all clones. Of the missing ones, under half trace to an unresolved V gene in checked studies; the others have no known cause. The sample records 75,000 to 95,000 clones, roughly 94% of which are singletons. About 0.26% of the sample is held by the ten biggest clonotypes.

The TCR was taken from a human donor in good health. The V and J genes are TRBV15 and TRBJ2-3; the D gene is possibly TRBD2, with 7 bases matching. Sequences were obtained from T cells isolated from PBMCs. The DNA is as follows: TGTGCCACCAGCGAACAACGGGGGGCCGGGTCAGATACGCAGTATTTT. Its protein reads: CATSEQRGAGSDTQYF. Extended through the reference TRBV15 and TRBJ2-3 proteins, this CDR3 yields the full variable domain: DAMVIQNPRYQVTQFGKPVTLSCSQTLNHNVMYWYQQKSSQAPKLLFHYYDKDFNNEADTPDNFQSRRPNTSFCFLDIRSPGLGDTAMYLCATSEQRGAGSDTQYFGPGTRLTVL.